This section outlines one TCR beta chain sequence together with its context. Data came from immunoSEQ multiplex PCR; TCRdb stores just in-frame clones and leaves some out. The data hold approximately 130,000 clones, with approximately 84% observed a single time. Per the germline V gene, CDR1 is LNHNV and CDR2 is YYDKDF (reference sequence). The V end was cut by 0 bases, the J end by 4 bases, with 10 bases between. This CDR3 comprises 14 residues. This sample was included in a study of blood T cell repertoires in COVID-19. Overall study context: In each case, the material was cDNA or gDNA derived from T cells, B-cell-depleted T cells, or PBMCs.

Sequencing was carried out using peripheral blood. The chain links TRBV15 to TRBJ2-7; D gene uncertain. This TCR was sampled from a woman aged 45 to 65 who had recovered from COVID-19. CDR3 sequence reads: CATSRDPSLYEQYF. The DNA of the CDR3 is TGTGCCACCAGCAGAGATCCCTCTCTGTACGAGCAGTACTTC.